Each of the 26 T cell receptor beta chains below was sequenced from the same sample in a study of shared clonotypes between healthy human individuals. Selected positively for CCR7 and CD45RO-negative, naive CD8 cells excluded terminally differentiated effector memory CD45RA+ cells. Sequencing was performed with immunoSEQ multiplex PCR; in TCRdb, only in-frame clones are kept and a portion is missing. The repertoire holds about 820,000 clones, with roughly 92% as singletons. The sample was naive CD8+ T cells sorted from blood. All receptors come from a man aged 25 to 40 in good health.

The CDR3 is CASSIDGTSTDTQYF. As DNA, the CDR3 is TGTGCCAGTAGTATAGATGGCACTAGCACAGATACGCAGTATTTT. The chain is built from TRBV19 and TRBJ2-3; D not certain. V was trimmed by 0 bases and J by 0 bases, leaving 7 bases between them. The CDR3 loop spans 15 amino acids. Germline values: CDR1 LNHDA, CDR2 SQIVND (reference sequence).

CDR3 protein: CASTDRAGQPQHF. The CDR3 bases are TGTGCCAGCACCGACAGGGCTGGTCAGCCCCAGCATTTT. V usage is TRBV27 and J usage is TRBJ1-5, with 7 positions matching TRBD1. The germline V gene encodes CDR1 MNHEY and CDR2 SMNVEV (reference sequence). V dropped 7 bases and J dropped 6; count of bases not matched to a gene: 6. This CDR3 contains 13 residues.

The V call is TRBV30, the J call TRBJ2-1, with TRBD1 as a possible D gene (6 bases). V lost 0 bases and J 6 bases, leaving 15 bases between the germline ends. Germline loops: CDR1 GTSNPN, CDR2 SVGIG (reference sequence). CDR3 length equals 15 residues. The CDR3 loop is CAWSVRDKESNEQFF. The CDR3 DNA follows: TGTGCCTGGAGTGTACGGGACAAAGAGAGCAATGAGCAGTTCTTC.

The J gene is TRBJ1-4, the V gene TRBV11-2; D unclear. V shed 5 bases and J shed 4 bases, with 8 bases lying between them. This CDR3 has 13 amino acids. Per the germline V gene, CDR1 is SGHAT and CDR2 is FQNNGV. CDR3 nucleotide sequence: TGTGCCAGCAGCCCGGAGGGTAATGAAAAACTGTTTTTT. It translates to CASSPEGNEKLFF.

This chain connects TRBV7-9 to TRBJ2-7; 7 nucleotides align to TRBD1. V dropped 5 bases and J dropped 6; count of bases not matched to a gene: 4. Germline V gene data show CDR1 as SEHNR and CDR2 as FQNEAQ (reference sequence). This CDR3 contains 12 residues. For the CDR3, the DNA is TGTGCCAGCAGCGGACAGGTGATCGAGCAGTACTTC. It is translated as CASSGQVIEQYF.

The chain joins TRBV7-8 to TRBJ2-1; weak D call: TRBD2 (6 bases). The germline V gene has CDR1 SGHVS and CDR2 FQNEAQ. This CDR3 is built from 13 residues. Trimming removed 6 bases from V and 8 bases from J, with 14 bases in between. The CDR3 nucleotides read TGTGCCAGCAGTCCCCGGGAGTCTCATGAGCAGTTCTTC. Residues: CASSPRESHEQFF.

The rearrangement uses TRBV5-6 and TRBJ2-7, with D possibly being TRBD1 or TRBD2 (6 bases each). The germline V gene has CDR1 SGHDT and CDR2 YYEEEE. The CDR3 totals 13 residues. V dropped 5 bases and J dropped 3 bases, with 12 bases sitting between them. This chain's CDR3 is CASSWGAIYEQYF. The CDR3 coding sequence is TGTGCCAGCAGTTGGGGGGCCATCTACGAGCAGTACTTC.

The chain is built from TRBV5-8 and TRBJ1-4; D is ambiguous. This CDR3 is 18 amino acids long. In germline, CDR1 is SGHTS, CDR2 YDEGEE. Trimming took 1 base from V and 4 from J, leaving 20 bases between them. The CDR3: CASSLFGQNLADNEKLFF. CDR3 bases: TGTGCCAGCAGCTTGTTTGGGCAGAACCTTGCGGATAATGAAAAACTGTTTTTT.

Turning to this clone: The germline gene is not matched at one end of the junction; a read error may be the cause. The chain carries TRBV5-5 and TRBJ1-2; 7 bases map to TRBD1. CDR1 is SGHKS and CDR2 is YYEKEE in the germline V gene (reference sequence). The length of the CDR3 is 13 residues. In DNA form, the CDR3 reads TGTGCCAGCAGTTCTGGACAGGCCCTTACCCTCGGCTTC. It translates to CASSSGQALTLGF.

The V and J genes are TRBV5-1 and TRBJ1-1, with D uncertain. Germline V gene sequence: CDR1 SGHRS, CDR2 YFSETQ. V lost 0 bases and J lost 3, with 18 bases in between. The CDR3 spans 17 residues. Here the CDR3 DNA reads TGCGCCAGCAGCTTGGGGGTAATTGCGGGATCGGACACTGAAGCTTTCTTT. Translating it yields CASSLGVIAGSDTEAFF.

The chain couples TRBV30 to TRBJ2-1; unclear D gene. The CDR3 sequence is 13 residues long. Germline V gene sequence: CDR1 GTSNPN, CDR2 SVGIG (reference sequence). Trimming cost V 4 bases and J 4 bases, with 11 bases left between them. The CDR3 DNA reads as TGTGCCTGGATGGTTCGGGCTTACAATGAGCAGTTCTTC. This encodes CAWMVRAYNEQFF.

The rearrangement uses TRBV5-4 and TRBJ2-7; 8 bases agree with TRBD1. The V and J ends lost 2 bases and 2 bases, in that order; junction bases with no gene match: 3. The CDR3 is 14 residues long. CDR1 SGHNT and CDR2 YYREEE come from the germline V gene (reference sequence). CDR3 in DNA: TGTGCCAGCAGCTTAGAGACAGGGGCCTACGAGCAGTACTTC. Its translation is CASSLETGAYEQYF.

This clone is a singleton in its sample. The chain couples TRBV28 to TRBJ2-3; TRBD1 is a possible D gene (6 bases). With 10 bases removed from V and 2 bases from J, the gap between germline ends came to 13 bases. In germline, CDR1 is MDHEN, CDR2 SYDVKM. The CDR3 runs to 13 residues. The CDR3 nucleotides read TGTGCCACAACAGGGAACCCCACAGATACGCAGTATTTT. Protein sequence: CATTGNPTDTQYF.

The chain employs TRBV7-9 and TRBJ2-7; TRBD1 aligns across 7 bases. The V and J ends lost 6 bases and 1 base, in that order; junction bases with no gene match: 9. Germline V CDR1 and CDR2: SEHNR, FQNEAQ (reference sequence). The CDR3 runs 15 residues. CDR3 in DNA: TGTGCCAGCAGTTACTCATCGGACAGGTCCTACGAGCAGTACTTC. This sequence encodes CASSYSSDRSYEQYF.

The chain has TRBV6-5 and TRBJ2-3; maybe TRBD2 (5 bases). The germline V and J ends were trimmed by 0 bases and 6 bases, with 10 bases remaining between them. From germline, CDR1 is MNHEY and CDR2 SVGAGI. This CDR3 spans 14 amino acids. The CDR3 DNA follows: TGTGCCAGCAGTTACTCGCCCGCGGGTGATACGCAGTATTTT. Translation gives CASSYSPAGDTQYF.

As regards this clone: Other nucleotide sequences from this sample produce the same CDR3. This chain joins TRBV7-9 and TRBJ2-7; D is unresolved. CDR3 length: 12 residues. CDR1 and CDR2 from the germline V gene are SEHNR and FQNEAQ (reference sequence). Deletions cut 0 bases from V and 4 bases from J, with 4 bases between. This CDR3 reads CASSLAAYEQYF. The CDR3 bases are TGTGCCAGCAGCTTAGCCGCGTACGAGCAGTACTTC.

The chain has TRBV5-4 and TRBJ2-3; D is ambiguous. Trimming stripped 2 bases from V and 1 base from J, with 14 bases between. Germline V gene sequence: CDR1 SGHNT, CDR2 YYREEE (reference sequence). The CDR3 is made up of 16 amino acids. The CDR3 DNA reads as TGTGCCAGCAGCTTAAGGGCAAACTGGGGCACAGATACGCAGTATTTT. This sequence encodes CASSLRANWGTDTQYF.

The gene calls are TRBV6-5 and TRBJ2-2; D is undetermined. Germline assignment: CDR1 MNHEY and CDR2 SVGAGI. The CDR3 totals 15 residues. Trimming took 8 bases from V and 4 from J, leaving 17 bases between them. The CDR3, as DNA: TGTGCCAGCTCGCCCACCCAGACGGGCACCGGGGAGCTGTTTTTT. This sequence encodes CASSPTQTGTGELFF.

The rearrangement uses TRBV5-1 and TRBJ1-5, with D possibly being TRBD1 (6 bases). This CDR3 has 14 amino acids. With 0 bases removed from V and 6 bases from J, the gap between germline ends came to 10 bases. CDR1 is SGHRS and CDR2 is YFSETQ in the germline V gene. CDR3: CASSLAGAGQPQHF. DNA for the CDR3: TGCGCCAGCAGCTTGGCAGGGGCGGGTCAGCCCCAGCATTTT.

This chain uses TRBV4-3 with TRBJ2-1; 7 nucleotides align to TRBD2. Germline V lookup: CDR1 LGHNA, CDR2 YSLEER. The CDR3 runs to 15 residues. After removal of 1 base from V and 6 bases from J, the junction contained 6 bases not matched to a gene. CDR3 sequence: CASSQVGAGVNEQFF. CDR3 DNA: TGCGCCAGCAGCCAAGTTGGGGCGGGAGTCAATGAGCAGTTCTTC.

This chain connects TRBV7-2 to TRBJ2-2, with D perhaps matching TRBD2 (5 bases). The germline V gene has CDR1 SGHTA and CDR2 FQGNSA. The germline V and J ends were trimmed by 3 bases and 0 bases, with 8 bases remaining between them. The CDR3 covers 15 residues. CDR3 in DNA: TGTGCCAGCAGCTTTTTTAGCGCGAACACCGGGGAGCTGTTTTTT. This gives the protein CASSFFSANTGELFF. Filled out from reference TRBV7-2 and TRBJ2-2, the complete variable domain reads GAGVSQSPSNKVTEKGKDVELRCDPISGHTALYWYRQSLGQGLEFLIYFQGNSAPDKSGLPSDRFSAERTGGSVSTLTIQRTQQEDSAVYLCASSFFSANTGELFFGEGSRLTVL.

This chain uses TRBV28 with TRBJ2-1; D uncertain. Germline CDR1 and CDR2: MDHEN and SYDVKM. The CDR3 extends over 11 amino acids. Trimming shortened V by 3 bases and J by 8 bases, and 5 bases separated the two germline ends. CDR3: CASSLVDEQFF. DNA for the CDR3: TGTGCCAGCAGTTTGGTAGATGAGCAGTTCTTC. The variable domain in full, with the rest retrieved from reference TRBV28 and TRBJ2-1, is DVKVTQSSRYLVKRTGEKVFLECVQDMDHENMFWYRQDPGLGLRLIYFSYDVKMKEKGDIPEGYSVSREKKERFSLILESASTNQTSMYLCASSLVDEQFFGPGTRLTVL.

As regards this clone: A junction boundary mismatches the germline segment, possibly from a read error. The CDR3 coding sequence is TGTGCTAGCAGCTTCGAGAGAGGGCCGAGCAATGAGCAGTTCTTC. Amino acid sequence: CASSFERGPSNEQFF. The chain combines TRBV7-7 with TRBJ2-1, with TRBD2 as a possible D gene (5 bases). The germline V gene has CDR1 SSHAT and CDR2 FNYEAQ (reference sequence). The CDR3 has 15 residues.

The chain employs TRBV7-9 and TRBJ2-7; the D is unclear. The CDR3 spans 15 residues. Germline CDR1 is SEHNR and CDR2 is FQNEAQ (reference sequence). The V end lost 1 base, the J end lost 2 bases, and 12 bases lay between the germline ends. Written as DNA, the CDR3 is TGTGCCAGCAGCTTAGGGGGTGACCCAGCCTACGAGCAGTACTTC. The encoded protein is CASSLGGDPAYEQYF.

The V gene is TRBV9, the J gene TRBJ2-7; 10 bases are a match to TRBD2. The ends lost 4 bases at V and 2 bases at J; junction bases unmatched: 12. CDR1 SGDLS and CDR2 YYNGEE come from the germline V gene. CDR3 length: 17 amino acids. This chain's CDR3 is CASSPGQGLAGAYEQYF. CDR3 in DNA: TGTGCCAGCAGCCCCGGTCAGGGGCTAGCGGGAGCCTACGAGCAGTACTTC. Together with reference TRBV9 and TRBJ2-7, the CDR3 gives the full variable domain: DSGVTQTPKHLITATGQRVTLRCSPRSGDLSVYWYQQSLDQGLQFLIQYYNGEERAKGNILERFSAQQFPDLHSELNLSSLELGDSALYFCASSPGQGLAGAYEQYFGPGTRLTVT.

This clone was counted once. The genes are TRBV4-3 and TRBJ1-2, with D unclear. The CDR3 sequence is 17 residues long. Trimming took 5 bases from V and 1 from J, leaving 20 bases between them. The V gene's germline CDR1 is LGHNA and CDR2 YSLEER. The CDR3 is CASSGENPPPYNYGYTF. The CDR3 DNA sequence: TGCGCCAGCAGCGGGGAAAACCCACCACCCTATAACTATGGCTACACCTTC.